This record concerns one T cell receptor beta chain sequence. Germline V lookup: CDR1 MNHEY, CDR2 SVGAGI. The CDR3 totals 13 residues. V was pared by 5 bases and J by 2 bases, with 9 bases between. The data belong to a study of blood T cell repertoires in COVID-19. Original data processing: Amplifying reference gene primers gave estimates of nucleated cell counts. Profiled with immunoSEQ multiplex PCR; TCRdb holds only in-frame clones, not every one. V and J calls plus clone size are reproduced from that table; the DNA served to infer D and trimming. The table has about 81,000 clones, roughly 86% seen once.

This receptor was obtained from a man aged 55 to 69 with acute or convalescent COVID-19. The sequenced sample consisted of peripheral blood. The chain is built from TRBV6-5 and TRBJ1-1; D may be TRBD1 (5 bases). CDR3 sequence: CASSMTDNTEAFF. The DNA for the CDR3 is TGTGCCAGCAGTATGACAGATAACACTGAAGCTTTCTTT.